This passage covers 28 T cell receptor beta chains from one sample sequenced in a study of neoadjuvant anti-PD-1 for oral cavity cancer. Profiled with immunoSEQ multiplex PCR; TCRdb holds only in-frame clones, not every one. The table has 14,000 or so clones, 50% to 70% seen once. The specimen comprised PBMCs, sampled before nivolumab (anti-PD-1) treatment. All receptors derive from a person aged 35-79 years with oral cavity squamous cell carcinoma.

V and J are TRBV7-8 and TRBJ2-3; weak D call: TRBD1 (5 bases). CDR1 is SGHVS, CDR2 FQNEAQ, per germline. Between the trimmed V and J ends, which lost 0 bases and 15 bases, there was a span of 19 bases. This CDR3 comprises 14 residues. CDR3 nucleotide sequence: TGTGCCAGCAGCTTAGCGGGTTGGGGCGATGAACTATATTTT. Protein: CASSLAGWGDELYF.

The chain couples TRBV9 to TRBJ1-5, with D possibly being TRBD1 (6 bases). This CDR3 contains 15 residues. Trimming removed 3 bases at V and 0 bases at J, with 10 bases between. Germline V CDR1 and CDR2: SGDLS, YYNGEE. CDR3 sequence reads: CASSEGGASNQPQHF. CDR3 in DNA: TGTGCCAGCAGCGAGGGGGGGGCTAGCAATCAGCCCCAGCATTTT.

As regards this clone: At one end, the junction sequence differs from germline, possibly due to a read error. The J gene is TRBJ2-3, the V gene TRBV6-1, with 8 bases that match TRBD1. The CDR3 totals 16 residues. CDR1 and CDR2 (germline): MNHNS, SASEGT. The CDR3 loop reads CASSVEPGTGTDTQYF. Written as DNA, the CDR3 is TGTGCCAGCAGTGTAGAACCCGGGACAGGCACGGATACGCAGTATTTT.

V and J are TRBV10-2 and TRBJ1-2, with D hard to call. V shed 4 bases and J shed 7 bases, with 19 bases lying between them. CDR3 length equals 15 residues. Looked up from germline, CDR1 is WSHSY and CDR2 is SAAADI. CDR3 coding DNA: TGCGCCAGCAGTGTTTTTTTAATGGGCGCTGGTGGCTACACCTTC. It codes for CASSVFLMGAGGYTF.

The J gene is TRBJ2-7, the V gene TRBV15, with 9 bases that match TRBD1. CDR1 and CDR2 (germline): LNHNV, YYDKDF (reference sequence). V was clipped by 0 bases and J by 4 bases; unmatched bases: 7. The CDR3 has 16 residues. CDR3 loop: CATSRDLPGQGYEQYF. DNA of the CDR3: TGTGCCACCAGCAGAGATTTACCGGGACAGGGTTACGAGCAGTACTTC.

The rearrangement links TRBV15 to TRBJ2-7, with D unclear. The V end was cut by 0 bases, the J end by 3 bases, with 12 bases between. This CDR3 contains 15 residues. Germline V gene lookup returns CDR1 LNHNV and CDR2 YYDKDF (reference sequence). The CDR3 spells CATSREVGSLYEQYF. The CDR3 DNA follows: TGTGCCACCAGCAGAGAGGTCGGCTCCCTCTACGAGCAGTACTTC. The whole variable domain, remainder taken from reference TRBV15 and TRBJ2-7, is DAMVIQNPRYQVTQFGKPVTLSCSQTLNHNVMYWYQQKSSQAPKLLFHYYDKDFNNEADTPDNFQSRRPNTSFCFLDIRSPGLGDTAMYLCATSREVGSLYEQYFGPGTRLTVT.

This clone was counted once. This chain connects TRBV9 to TRBJ2-5; a possible D gene is TRBD2 (7 bases). From germline, CDR1 is SGDLS and CDR2 YYNGEE. V gave up 7 bases and J gave up 2 bases, with 18 bases separating them. The CDR3 extends over 15 amino acids. DNA for the CDR3: TGTGCCAGCGGTCTGTCGGGGGGCCCTCAAGAGACCCAGTACTTC. As protein: CASGLSGGPQETQYF.

The chain combines TRBV7-9 with TRBJ1-1; tentative D call: TRBD1 (5 bases). CDR1 is SEHNR and CDR2 is FQNEAQ in the germline V gene (reference sequence). This CDR3 comprises 13 residues. Trimming removed 6 bases from V and 6 bases from J, with 14 bases in between. The CDR3 loop reads CASRPGTVAEAFF. CDR3 sequence (DNA): TGTGCCAGCAGACCCGGGACTGTAGCTGAAGCTTTCTTT.

CDR3 sequence (DNA): TGTGCCAGCAGCCGACACAGGGAGCACGAGCAGTACTTC. Encoded protein: CASSRHREHEQYF. This chain joins TRBV7-9 and TRBJ2-7; the D gene is possibly TRBD1 (6 bases). This CDR3 comprises 13 residues. Trimming left V 5 bases short and J 5 bases short, with 13 bases between. CDR1 and CDR2 (germline): SEHNR, FQNEAQ (reference sequence).

The chain combines TRBV5-1 with TRBJ1-2; D is unclear. The length of the CDR3 is 16 residues. Germline CDR1 is SGHRS and CDR2 is YFSETQ. V was shortened by 1 base and J by 1 base, with 14 bases between the two germline ends. In DNA, the CDR3 is TGCGCCAGCAGCTTGTCGCCGGGAGAAGTTAACTATGGCTACACCTTC. This sequence encodes CASSLSPGEVNYGYTF.

There are a few counts of this clone. This chain connects TRBV6-1 to TRBJ1-2; D unclear. V dropped 7 bases and J dropped 4 bases, with 10 bases sitting between them. The germline gives CDR1 MNHNS, CDR2 SASEGT. The CDR3 length is 12 residues. This CDR3 is CASTGSTYGYTF. CDR3 sequence (DNA): TGTGCCAGCACAGGCTCTACCTATGGCTACACCTTC.

CDR3 sequence (DNA): TGTGCCAGCAGTTACGCGGGGGGGCTACGCGAGCAGTACTTC. Its protein product is CASSYAGGLREQYF. This chain connects TRBV6-6 to TRBJ2-7; 9 positions match TRBD2. J lost 6 bases, V lost 2 bases, and 5 bases had no gene match. The CDR3 contains 14 residues. Germline loops: CDR1 MNHNY, CDR2 SVGAGI (reference sequence).

V and J are TRBV28 and TRBJ2-2; 12 bases agree with TRBD2. CDR3 size: 19 residues. CDR1 MDHEN and CDR2 SYDVKM come from the germline V gene. With V trimmed by 5 bases and J by 1 base, 11 bases remained unmatched. CDR3 sequence reads: CASSPRIGLAGRNTGELFF. The CDR3 DNA is TGTGCCAGCAGTCCACGAATCGGACTAGCGGGACGGAACACCGGGGAGCTGTTTTTT.

The chain is built from TRBV5-6 and TRBJ2-7; TRBD1 aligns across 9 bases. This CDR3 is 14 amino acids long. Trimming cost V 0 bases and J 6 bases; bases outside gene matches: 4. From germline, CDR1 is SGHDT and CDR2 YYEEEE. The DNA of the CDR3 is TGTGCCAGCAGCTTGGGGGACAGGGAGGCCGAGCAGTACTTC. This gives the protein CASSLGDREAEQYF.

The chain joins TRBV19 to TRBJ1-6; D call uncertain. Germline V lookup: CDR1 LNHDA, CDR2 SQIVND (reference sequence). V was pared by 5 bases and J by 7 bases, with 15 bases between. This CDR3 is 15 amino acids long. The chain's CDR3 is CASSPVEVPNSPLHF. As DNA, the CDR3 is TGTGCCAGTAGTCCCGTTGAGGTCCCCAATTCACCCCTCCACTTT.

The J gene is TRBJ1-2, the V gene TRBV15; TRBD1 is a possible D gene (5 bases). Germline lookup yields CDR1 LNHNV and CDR2 YYDKDF (reference sequence). V lost 3 bases, J lost 4 bases, and 21 bases lay in between. The CDR3 sequence is 17 residues long. CDR3 region: CATSSSKPIGTFYGYTF. The CDR3 DNA sequence: TGTGCCACCAGCAGTTCGAAACCCATAGGGACTTTCTATGGCTACACCTTC.

This chain links TRBV10-3 with TRBJ2-2, with TRBD2 identical over 12 bases. CDR3 length: 17 amino acids. Germline V lookup: CDR1 ENHRY, CDR2 SYGVKD. J gave up 4 bases and V 10 bases, and 13 bases lay outside the gene matches. CDR3 bases: TGTGCCACCGGGAGGACTAGCGGGATTTTGGTCACCGGGGAGCTGTTTTTT. This codes for CATGRTSGILVTGELFF.

This clone was picked up a small number of times. The J gene is TRBJ2-1, the V gene TRBV1; TRBD1 is the table's D call and was not checked against the DNA. TRBV1 represents a pseudogene. The CDR3 is made up of 13 amino acids. CDR3 coding DNA: TGCACCAGCAGCCCAAGATTAGCAGGGGAGCAGTTCTTC. Translated, it gives CTSSPRLAGEQFF.

The rearrangement links TRBV30 to TRBJ2-3; no reliable D call. The CDR3 loop spans 15 amino acids. The germline gives CDR1 GTSNPN, CDR2 SVGIG (reference sequence). Trimming cost V 5 bases and J 2 bases, with 17 bases left between them. The CDR3 DNA sequence: TGTGCCTGGTCCGGGCGGAACTACTACACAGATACGCAGTATTTT. Protein sequence: CAWSGRNYYTDTQYF.

This clone was found a few times. V gene TRBV5-4 combines with J gene TRBJ2-6; possible D gene TRBD2, 6 bases. Trimming cost V 4 bases and J 3 bases, with 17 bases left between them. The CDR3 extends over 17 amino acids. Germline CDR1 and CDR2: SGHNT and YYREEE (reference sequence). The CDR3 spells CASSPGGTRRGANVLTF. In nucleotides, the CDR3 is TGTGCCAGCAGCCCGGGCGGGACCCGACGTGGGGCCAACGTCCTGACTTTC.

This clone appeared a few times. V gene TRBV11-2 combines with J gene TRBJ2-1; 14 nucleotides line up with TRBD2. Looked up from germline, CDR1 is SGHAT and CDR2 is FQNNGV. The V segment lost 8 bases and the J segment 10 bases; nucleotides outside the gene matches: 10. The CDR3 consists of 15 residues. CDR3 residues: CASRSGLAGVEEQFF. In DNA form, the CDR3 reads TGTGCCAGCCGTTCGGGACTAGCGGGAGTGGAAGAGCAGTTCTTC.

The chain couples TRBV19 to TRBJ2-5, with D possibly TRBD2 on 5 matching bases. The germline V gene encodes CDR1 LNHDA and CDR2 SQIVND (reference sequence). This CDR3 has 15 amino acids. Trimming removed 5 bases from V and 2 bases from J, with 15 bases in between. The CDR3 DNA sequence: TGTGCCAGTAGTCCCGACTCCGGACTGCAAGAGACCCAGTACTTC. Its protein is CASSPDSGLQETQYF.

This chain joins TRBV11-2 and TRBJ2-7; 10 nucleotides line up with TRBD1. The CDR3 sequence is 17 residues long. The germline gives CDR1 SGHAT, CDR2 FQNNGV. Unmatched junction bases numbered 10, after V lost 0 bases and J lost 5 bases. The DNA of the CDR3 is TGTGCCAGCAGCTTAGATTTTCCGAGACAGGGGGCGGACGAGCAGTACTTC. This encodes CASSLDFPRQGADEQYF.

The rearrangement uses TRBV6-1 and TRBJ2-1; maybe TRBD2 (6 bases). V gave up 6 bases and J gave up 4 bases, with 16 bases separating them. The CDR3 runs to 15 residues. CDR1 is MNHNS and CDR2 is SASEGT in the germline V gene. The CDR3 region has the DNA TGTGCCAGCAGCGCCTTGGCGGGATTGTACAATGAGCAGTTCTTC. Protein sequence: CASSALAGLYNEQFF.

The chain employs TRBV30 and TRBJ1-5; 7 bases agree with TRBD1. J was trimmed by 6 bases and V by 4 bases; bases with no gene match: 6. Germline CDR1 and CDR2: GTSNPN and SVGIG (reference sequence). The CDR3 is made up of 13 amino acids. CDR3 in amino acids: CAWTGAGGQPQHF. The CDR3 DNA reads TGTGCCTGGACGGGGGCAGGGGGTCAGCCCCAGCATTTT.

The chain is built from TRBV4-2 and TRBJ2-7; maybe TRBD2 (6 bases). Between the trimmed V and J ends, which lost 0 bases and 2 bases, there was a span of 26 bases. This CDR3 comprises 20 residues. Germline values: CDR1 LGHNA, CDR2 YNFKEQ. The CDR3: CASSQDVVAAPRRDTYEQYF. In nucleotides, the CDR3 is TGTGCCAGCAGCCAAGATGTAGTAGCGGCTCCCCGACGTGATACCTACGAGCAGTACTTC.

The CDR3 is CASSESGTAYGYTF. The CDR3 DNA reads as TGTGCCAGCAGTGAGTCGGGGACGGCCTATGGCTACACCTTC. The chain couples TRBV6-5 to TRBJ1-2, with a tentative D call TRBD1 (5 bases). Trimming removed 5 bases at V and 4 bases at J, with 14 bases between. The CDR3 sequence is 14 residues long. Germline CDR1 reads MNHEY; CDR2 reads SVGAGI.

This clone was counted only a few times. This sequence joins TRBV7-3 and TRBJ1-1, with 9 bases aligning to TRBD1. V was clipped by 4 bases and J by 10 bases; unmatched bases: 7. The CDR3 length is 13 residues. Germline values: CDR1 SGHTA, CDR2 FQGTGA. The CDR3 DNA reads as TGTGCCAGCAGCTCGGACAGGGGATCGGCAGCTTTCTTT. It specifies CASSSDRGSAAFF.